These 10 T cell receptor beta chains were all obtained from the same sample, sequenced in a study of T cells after posttransplantation cyclophosphamide. Libraries were prepared by immunoSEQ multiplex PCR; TCRdb keeps only in-frame clonotypes and omits some of them. Counted here are 20,000 to 25,000 clones, 85% to 90% occurring once; the ten biggest clones make up under 2%. Controls had myeloablative marrow grafts with methotrexate and calcineurin inhibitor, sampled at 1 year. The sample in question was PBMCs, obtained just over 350 days after allogeneic stem cell transplant with calcineurin inhibitor and methotrexate. The receptors derive from a female patient younger than 45 who received an allogeneic stem cell transplant from an unrelated donor, was CMV-positive, and had acute and chronic GVHD. The T cells may come from the graft donor.

The rearrangement links TRBV6-5 to TRBJ2-5, with 7 positions matching TRBD2. This CDR3 is built from 13 residues. Trimming cost V 2 bases and J 3 bases; bases outside gene matches: 0. Germline CDR1 and CDR2: MNHEY and SVGAGI. CDR3 loop: CASSYRGEETQYF. In DNA form, the CDR3 reads TGTGCCAGCAGTTACCGGGGGGAAGAGACCCAGTACTTC.

This clone has just one count. The rearrangement joins TRBV2 to TRBJ1-4, with 8 positions matching TRBD1. The length of the CDR3 is 15 residues. CDR1 is SNHLY and CDR2 is FYNNEI in the germline V gene. Germline trimming cut 5 bases from V and 6 bases from J; bases unmatched to any gene: 8. The CDR3 region has the DNA TGTGCCAGCAGTCCAAGGACAGGGAAGGATGAAAAACTGTTTTTT. The encoded protein is CASSPRTGKDEKLFF.

This clone was counted a single time. This rearrangement joins TRBV5-1 to TRBJ2-4; maybe TRBD2 (6 bases). V was trimmed by 1 base and J by 0 bases, leaving 11 bases between them. From germline, CDR1 is SGHRS and CDR2 YFSETQ. This CDR3 has 16 residues. The CDR3 region has the DNA TGCGCCAGCAGCTTGTCCGGGAGAGTAGCCAAAAACATTCAGTACTTC. This sequence encodes CASSLSGRVAKNIQYF. Filled out from reference TRBV5-1 and TRBJ2-4, the complete variable domain reads KAGVTQTPRYLIKTRGQQVTLSCSPISGHRSVSWYQQTPGQGLQFLFEYFSETQRNKGNFPGRFSGRQFSNSRSEMNVSTLELGDSALYLCASSLSGRVAKNIQYFGAGTRLSVL.

This clone was found once. This rearrangement joins TRBV7-3 to TRBJ2-1; TRBD1 agrees at 8 bases. Trimming at V came to 4 bases and at J to 8 bases, leaving 13 bases not matched to a gene. From germline, CDR1 is SGHTA and CDR2 FQGTGA. The CDR3 is 16 amino acids. Here the CDR3 reads CASSSNTGTGGHEQFF. CDR3 bases: TGTGCCAGCAGCTCAAACACCGGGACAGGTGGTCATGAGCAGTTCTTC.

The chain uses TRBV30 and TRBJ1-1; 7 bases fit TRBD1. Trimming took 5 bases from V and 3 from J; bases not matched to a gene: 18. Germline V gene sequence: CDR1 GTSNPN, CDR2 SVGIG (reference sequence). The CDR3 has 17 amino acids. CDR3 protein: CAWARGTVHFTDTEAFF. CDR3 bases: TGTGCCTGGGCCCGAGGGACAGTCCACTTTACAGACACTGAAGCTTTCTTT.

This clone was counted a few times. DNA for the CDR3: TGTGCCAGTCCCCCGACTAGCGGCCTGGTCACAGATACGCAGTATTTT. Protein sequence: CASPPTSGLVTDTQYF. The chain links TRBV19 to TRBJ2-3, with 9 bases lining up with TRBD2. The length of the CDR3 is 16 residues. Germline lookup yields CDR1 LNHDA and CDR2 SQIVND (reference sequence). The J segment lost 2 bases and the V segment lost 8 bases, leaving 11 bases of the junction unmatched.

This chain joins TRBV23-1 and TRBJ2-2; TRBD1 matches 7 bases. TRBV23-1 is sorted into the ORF group, with uncertain function. Germline trimming cut 2 bases from V and 4 bases from J; bases unmatched to any gene: 7. This CDR3 is 16 amino acids long. For the CDR3, the DNA is TGCGCCAGCAGTCAACCAGGGGGTCTGGGCACCGGGGAGCTGTTTTTT. Residues: CASSQPGGLGTGELFF.

The J gene is TRBJ1-1, the V gene TRBV4-1; D gene uncertain. Germline assignment: CDR1 MGHRA and CDR2 YSYEKL. The CDR3 contains 15 residues. The V gene lost 2 bases and the J gene lost 4 bases, with 14 bases spanning the gap. In DNA form, the CDR3 reads TGCGCCAGCAGCCAAATCCCGGGTGCTAGCACTGAAGCTTTCTTT. It codes for CASSQIPGASTEAFF.

The V call is TRBV2, the J call TRBJ2-7; 16 positions match TRBD2. V lost 5 bases, J lost 7 bases, and 5 bases stayed unmatched. The CDR3 runs to 15 residues. Germline CDR1 reads SNHLY; CDR2 reads FYNNEI. CDR3 nucleotides: TGTGCCAGCAGTCCCGGGACTAGCGGGAGGGGTGAGCAGTACTTC. It translates to CASSPGTSGRGEQYF. Looking up the rest from reference TRBV2 and TRBJ2-7 gives the full variable domain: EPEVTQTPSHQVTQMGQEVILRCVPISNHLYFYWYRQILGQKVEFLVSFYNNEISEKSEIFDDQFSVERPDGSNFTLKIRSTKLEDSAMYFCASSPGTSGRGEQYFGPGTRLTVT.

This rearrangement joins TRBV27 to TRBJ1-2; maybe TRBD1 (6 bases). Trimming shortened V by 6 bases and J by 8 bases, and 16 bases separated the two germline ends. The germline V gene has CDR1 MNHEY and CDR2 SMNVEV (reference sequence). This CDR3 is 13 amino acids long. The CDR3 region is CASRENREVGYTF. The CDR3 bases are TGTGCCAGCAGGGAGAACAGGGAAGTAGGCTACACCTTC.